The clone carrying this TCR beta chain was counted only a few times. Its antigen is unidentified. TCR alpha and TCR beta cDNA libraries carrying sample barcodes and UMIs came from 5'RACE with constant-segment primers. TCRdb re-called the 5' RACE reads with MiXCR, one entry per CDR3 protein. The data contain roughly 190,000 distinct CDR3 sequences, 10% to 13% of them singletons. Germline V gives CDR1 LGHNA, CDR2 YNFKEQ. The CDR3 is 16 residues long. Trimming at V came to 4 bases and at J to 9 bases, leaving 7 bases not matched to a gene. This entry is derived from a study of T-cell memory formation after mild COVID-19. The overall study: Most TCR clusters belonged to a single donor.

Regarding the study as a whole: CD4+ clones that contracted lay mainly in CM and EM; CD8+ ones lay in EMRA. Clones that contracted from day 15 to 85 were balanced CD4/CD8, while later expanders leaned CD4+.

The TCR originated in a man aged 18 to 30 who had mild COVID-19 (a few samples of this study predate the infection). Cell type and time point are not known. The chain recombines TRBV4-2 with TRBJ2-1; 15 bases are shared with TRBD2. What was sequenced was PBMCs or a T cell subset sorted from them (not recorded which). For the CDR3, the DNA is TGTGCCAGCAGCCGAGGGACTAGCGGGGGGAATGGTGAGCAGTTCTTC. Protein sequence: CASSRGTSGGNGEQFF.